This T cell receptor beta chain stems from a study of long-term antiretroviral therapy in people with HIV. Findings and caveats of the study: Repertoires in HIV (unlike those of controls) had narrower CDR3 length ranges.

The CDR3 is 14 amino acids. CDR1 and CDR2 from the germline V gene are MNHNY and SVGAGI (reference sequence). The V and J ends lost 6 bases and 6 bases, in that order; junction bases with no gene match: 6. Running of the v3.0 immunoSEQ assay took place at survey level. Assay used: immunoSEQ multiplex PCR; TCRdb lists only in-frame clones, some missing. Of roughly 40,000 clones in the sample, approximately 86% were seen once. With respect to this clone: What it binds is unknown.

The TCR sequence derives from a woman aged 18-29 years with HIV. This specimen consisted of unsorted PBMCs, obtained just before starting antiretroviral therapy. The chain uses TRBV6-6 and TRBJ1-4; 8 bases are a match to TRBD1. CDR3 bases: TGTGCCAGCAGCTCCGACAGGGGTTATGAAAAACTGTTTTTT. Protein product: CASSSDRGYEKLFF.